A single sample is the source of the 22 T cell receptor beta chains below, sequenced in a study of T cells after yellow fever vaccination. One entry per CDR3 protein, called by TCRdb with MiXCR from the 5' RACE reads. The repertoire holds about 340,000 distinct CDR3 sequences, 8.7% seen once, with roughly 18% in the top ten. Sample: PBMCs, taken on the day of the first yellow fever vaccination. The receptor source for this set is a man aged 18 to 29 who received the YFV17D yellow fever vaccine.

CDR3 region: CASSQRTVNSYNSPLHF. CDR3 sequence (DNA): TGCGCCAGCAGCCAAAGGACGGTTAACTCCTATAATTCACCCCTCCACTTT. This rearrangement joins TRBV4-1 to TRBJ1-6, with D unresolved. Trimming cost V 2 bases and J 0 bases, with 11 bases left between them. Germline CDR1 MGHRA, CDR2 YSYEKL. This CDR3 is 17 amino acids long.

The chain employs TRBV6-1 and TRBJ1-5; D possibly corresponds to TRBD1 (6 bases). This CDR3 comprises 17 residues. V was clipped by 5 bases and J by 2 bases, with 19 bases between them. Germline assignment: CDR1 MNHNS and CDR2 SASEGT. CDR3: CASSPSLRGIGNQPQHF. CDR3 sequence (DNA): TGTGCCAGCAGTCCAAGCCTCAGGGGCATCGGCAATCAGCCCCAGCATTTT.

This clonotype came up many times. The CDR3 DNA sequence: TGTGCCAGCAGCCAAGATAGATCCTACGAGCAGTACTTC. Residues: CASSQDRSYEQYF. The gene calls are TRBV4-2 and TRBJ2-7; the D is unclear. Trimming stripped 0 bases from V and 1 base from J, with 4 bases between. This CDR3 is built from 13 residues. CDR1 is LGHNA and CDR2 is YNFKEQ in the germline V gene.

In DNA form, the CDR3 reads TGTGCCAGCAGAGAAACAGGGGGCGCGAACGAGCAGTACTTC. It specifies CASRETGGANEQYF. The genes are TRBV6-1 and TRBJ2-7, with 9 nucleotides matching TRBD1. The CDR3 runs 14 residues. Germline CDR1 MNHNS, CDR2 SASEGT. The trim removed 6 bases at V and 5 bases at J, leaving 8 bases unmatched.

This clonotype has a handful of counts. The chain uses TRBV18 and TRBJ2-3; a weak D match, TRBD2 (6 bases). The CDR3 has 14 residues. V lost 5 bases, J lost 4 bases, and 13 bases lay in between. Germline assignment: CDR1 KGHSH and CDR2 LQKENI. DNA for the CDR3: TGTGCCAGCTCAGAATTGAGGGACTCAGATACGCAGTATTTT. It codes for CASSELRDSDTQYF.

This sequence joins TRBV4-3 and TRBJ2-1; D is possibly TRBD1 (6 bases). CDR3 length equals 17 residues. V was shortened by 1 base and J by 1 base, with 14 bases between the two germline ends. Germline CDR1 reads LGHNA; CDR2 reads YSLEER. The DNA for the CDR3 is TGCGCCAGCAGCCAAGGTCCGGCTAGGGGGTCCTACAATGAGCAGTTCTTC. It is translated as CASSQGPARGSYNEQFF.

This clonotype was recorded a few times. Here the CDR3 reads CSVWSGGVNTGELFF. CDR3 bases: TGCAGCGTCTGGTCGGGGGGCGTCAACACCGGGGAGCTGTTTTTT. The chain is built from TRBV29-1 and TRBJ2-2; TRBD2 is a possible D gene (7 bases). Trimming removed 6 bases at V and 2 bases at J, with 16 bases between. Germline loops: CDR1 SQVTM, CDR2 ANQGSEA. This CDR3 is 15 amino acids long.

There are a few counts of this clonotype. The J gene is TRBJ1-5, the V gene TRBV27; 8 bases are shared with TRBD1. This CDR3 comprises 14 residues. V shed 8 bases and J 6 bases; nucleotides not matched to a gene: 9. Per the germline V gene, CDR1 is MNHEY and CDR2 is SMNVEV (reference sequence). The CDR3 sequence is CASCPQGAVQPQHF. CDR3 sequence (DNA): TGTGCCAGCTGTCCTCAGGGGGCAGTTCAGCCCCAGCATTTT.

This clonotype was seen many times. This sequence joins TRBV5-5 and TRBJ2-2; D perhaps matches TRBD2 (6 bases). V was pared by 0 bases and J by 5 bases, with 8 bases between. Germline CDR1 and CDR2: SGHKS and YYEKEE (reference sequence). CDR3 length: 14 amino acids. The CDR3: CASSLVGGTGELFF. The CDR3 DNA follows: TGTGCCAGCAGCTTGGTCGGGGGAACCGGGGAGCTGTTTTTT. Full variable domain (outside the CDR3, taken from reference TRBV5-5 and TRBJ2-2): DAGVTQSPTHLIKTRGQQVTLRCSPISGHKSVSWYQQVLGQGPQFIFQYYEKEERGRGNFPDRFSARQFPNYSSELNVNALLLGDSALYLCASSLVGGTGELFFGEGSRLTVL.

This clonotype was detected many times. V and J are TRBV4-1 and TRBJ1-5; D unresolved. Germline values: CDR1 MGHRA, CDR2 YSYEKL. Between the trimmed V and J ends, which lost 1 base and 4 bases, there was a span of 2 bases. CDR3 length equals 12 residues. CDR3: CASSQVNQPQHF. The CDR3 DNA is TGCGCCAGCAGCCAAGTAAATCAGCCCCAGCATTTT.

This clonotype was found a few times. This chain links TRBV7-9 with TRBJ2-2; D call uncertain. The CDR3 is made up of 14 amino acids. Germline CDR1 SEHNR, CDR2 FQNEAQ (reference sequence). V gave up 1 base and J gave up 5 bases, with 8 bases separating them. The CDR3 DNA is TGTGCCAGCAGCTTAGTTTCGTCGACCGGGGAGCTGTTTTTT. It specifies CASSLVSSTGELFF.

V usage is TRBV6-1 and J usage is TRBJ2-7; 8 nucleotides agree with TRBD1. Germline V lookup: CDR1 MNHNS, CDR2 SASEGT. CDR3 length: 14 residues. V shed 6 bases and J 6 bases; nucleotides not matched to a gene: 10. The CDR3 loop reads CASRDPGQASEQYF. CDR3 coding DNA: TGTGCCAGCAGGGATCCGGGACAGGCCTCCGAGCAGTACTTC.

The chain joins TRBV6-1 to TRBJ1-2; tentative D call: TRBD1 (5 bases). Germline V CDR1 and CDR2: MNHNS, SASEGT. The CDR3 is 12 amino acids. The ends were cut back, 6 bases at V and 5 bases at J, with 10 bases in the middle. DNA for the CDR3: TGTGCCAGCAGGGGACTCTGGTATGGCTACACCTTC. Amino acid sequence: CASRGLWYGYTF.

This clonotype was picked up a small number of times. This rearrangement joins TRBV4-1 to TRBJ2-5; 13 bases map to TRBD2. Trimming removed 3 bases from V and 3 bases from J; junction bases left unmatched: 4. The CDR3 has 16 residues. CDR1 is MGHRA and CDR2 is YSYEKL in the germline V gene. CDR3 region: CASSHGLAGAEETQYF. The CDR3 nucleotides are TGCGCCAGCAGCCACGGACTAGCGGGGGCCGAAGAGACCCAGTACTTC.

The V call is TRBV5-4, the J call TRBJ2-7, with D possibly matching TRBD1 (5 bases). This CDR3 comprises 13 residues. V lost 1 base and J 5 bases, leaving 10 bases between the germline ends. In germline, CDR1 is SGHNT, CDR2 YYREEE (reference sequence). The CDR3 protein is CASSLQGSDEQYV. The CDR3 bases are TGTGCCAGCAGCTTGCAGGGATCGGACGAGCAGTACGTC.

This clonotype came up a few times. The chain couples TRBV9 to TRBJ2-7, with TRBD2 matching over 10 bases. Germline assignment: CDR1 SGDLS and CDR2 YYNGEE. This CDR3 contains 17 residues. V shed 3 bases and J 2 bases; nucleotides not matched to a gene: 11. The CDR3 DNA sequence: TGTGCCAGCAGCGACCCCCTCCGAAGCGGGGGGGCCTACGAGCAGTACGTC. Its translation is CASSDPLRSGGAYEQYV.

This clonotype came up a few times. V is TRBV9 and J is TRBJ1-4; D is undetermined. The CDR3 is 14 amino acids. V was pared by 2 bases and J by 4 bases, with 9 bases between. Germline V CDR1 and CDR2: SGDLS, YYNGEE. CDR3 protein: CASSVGQLNEKLFF. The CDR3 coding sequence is TGTGCCAGCAGCGTCGGGCAGCTTAATGAAAAACTGTTTTTT.

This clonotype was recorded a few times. The CDR3 is CASSLAGWGRGTEAFF. The CDR3, as DNA: TGTGCCAGCAGCTTAGCCGGCTGGGGGCGCGGAACTGAAGCTTTCTTT. This chain joins TRBV7-2 and TRBJ1-1; possible D gene TRBD1, 6 bases. V shed 0 bases and J shed 5 bases, with 16 bases lying between them. Germline CDR1 and CDR2: SGHTA and FQGNSA. CDR3 length equals 16 residues. Full variable domain (outside the CDR3, taken from reference TRBV7-2 and TRBJ1-1): GAGVSQSPSNKVTEKGKDVELRCDPISGHTALYWYRQSLGQGLEFLIYFQGNSAPDKSGLPSDRFSAERTGGSVSTLTIQRTQQEDSAVYLCASSLAGWGRGTEAFFGQGTRLTVV.

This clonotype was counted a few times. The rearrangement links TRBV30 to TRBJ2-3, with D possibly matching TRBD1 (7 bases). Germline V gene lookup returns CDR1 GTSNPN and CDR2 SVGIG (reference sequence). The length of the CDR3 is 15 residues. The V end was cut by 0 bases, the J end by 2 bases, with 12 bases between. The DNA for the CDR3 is TGTGCCTGGAGTGTCCCCAGGGGGGCCACAGATACGCAGTATTTT. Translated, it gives CAWSVPRGATDTQYF. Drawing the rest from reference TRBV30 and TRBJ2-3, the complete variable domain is SQTIHQWPATLVQPVGSPLSLECTVEGTSNPNLYWYRQAAGRGLQLLFYSVGIGQISSEVPQNLSASRPQDRQFILSSKKLLLSDSGFYLCAWSVPRGATDTQYFGPGTRLTVL.

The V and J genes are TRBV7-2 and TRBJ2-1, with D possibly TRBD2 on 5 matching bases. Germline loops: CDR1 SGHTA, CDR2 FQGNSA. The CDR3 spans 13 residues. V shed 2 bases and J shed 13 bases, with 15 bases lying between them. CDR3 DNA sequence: TGTGCCAGCAGCTTATCGCGGGCCCCTACTCAGTTCTTC. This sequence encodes CASSLSRAPTQFF.

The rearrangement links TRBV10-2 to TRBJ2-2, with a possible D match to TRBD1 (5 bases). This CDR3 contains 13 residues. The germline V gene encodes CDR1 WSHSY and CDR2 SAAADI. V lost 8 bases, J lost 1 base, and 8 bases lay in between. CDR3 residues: CASAQVNTGELFF. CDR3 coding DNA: TGCGCCAGCGCACAGGTGAACACCGGGGAGCTGTTTTTT.

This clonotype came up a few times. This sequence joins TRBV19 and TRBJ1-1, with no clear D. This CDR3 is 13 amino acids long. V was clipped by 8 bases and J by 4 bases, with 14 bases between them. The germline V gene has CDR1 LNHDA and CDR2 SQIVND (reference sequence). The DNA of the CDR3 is TGTGCCAGTCATCCCTTTAAGGGCACTGAAGCTTTCTTT. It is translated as CASHPFKGTEAFF. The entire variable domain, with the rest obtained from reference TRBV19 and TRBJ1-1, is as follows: DGGITQSPKYLFRKEGQNVTLSCEQNLNHDAMYWYRQDPGQGLRLIYYSQIVNDFQKGDIAEGYSVSREKKESFPLTVTSAQKNPTAFYLCASHPFKGTEAFFGQGTRLTVV.